What follows describes a single TCR beta chain. Its antigen is as yet unknown. The data derive from a study of shared clonotypes between healthy human individuals. Study-level results: Memory subsets had estimated richness that was generally smaller than that of naive subsets.

Generated by immunoSEQ multiplex PCR, the TCRdb table keeps only in-frame clones and is missing some. The table shows fewer than 2.5 million clones, with over 85% occurring only once. Trimming pared 3 bases from V and 4 bases from J, leaving 14 bases between. The CDR3 is 15 residues long. CDR1 and CDR2 (germline): KGHSH, LQKENI. This TCR was sampled from a man in his late teens or twenties in good health. Some clones in this sample may be carry-over from other donors' samples. The chain joins TRBV18 to TRBJ2-3; tentatively, D is TRBD2 (6 bases). Sequencing was done on a sample of naive CD4+ T cells from PBMCs. The subset: CD45RA+ positively selected. For the CDR3, the DNA is TGTGCCAGCTCACCCAGACTAGGTTCTGCAGATACGCAGTATTTT. This sequence encodes CASSPRLGSADTQYF. The full variable domain, in which reference TRBV18 and TRBJ2-3 provide the parts outside the CDR3, is NAGVMQNPRHLVRRRGQEARLRCSPMKGHSHVYWYRQLPEEGLKFMVYLQKENIIDESGMPKERFSAEFPKEGPSILRIQQVVRGDSAAYFCASSPRLGSADTQYFGPGTRLTVL.